The 11 T cell receptor beta chains below all came from one sample that was sequenced in a study of blood T cell repertoires in COVID-19. The protocol was immunoSEQ multiplex PCR, while the TCRdb copy is restricted to in-frame clones and leaves out a portion. Seen here are over 110,000 clones, over 70% observed once, and the top ten hold roughly 2%. Sequencing input: peripheral blood. These receptors all come from a woman aged 60-75 years with acute or convalescent COVID-19.

The chain links TRBV11-3 to TRBJ2-2; 12 bases agree with TRBD2. Germline assignment: CDR1 SGHNT and CDR2 YENEEA. There are 16 residues in the CDR3. V trimming: 2 bases; J trimming: 7 bases; junction bases outside the gene matches: 5. In DNA form, the CDR3 reads TGTGCCAGCAGCTTAAAGACTAGCGGGAGCGGCGGGGAGCTGTTTTTT. It yields the protein CASSLKTSGSGGELFF.

This chain uses TRBV6-2 or TRBV6-3 with TRBJ1-1; no definite D call. The CDR3 is made up of 13 amino acids. The germline CDR1 and CDR2 sequences are MNHEY and SVGEGT. The V and J ends lost 5 bases and 6 bases respectively, with 13 bases between them. The CDR3 sequence is CASSTPVVSEAFF. Written as DNA, the CDR3 is TGTGCCAGCAGTACCCCAGTGGTCTCTGAAGCTTTCTTT.

This clone occurred a few times. The chain uses TRBV11-2 and TRBJ1-6, with no clear D. The CDR3 contains 15 residues. Germline values: CDR1 SGHAT, CDR2 FQNNGV. V gave up 5 bases and J gave up 9 bases, with 17 bases separating them. CDR3 sequence: CASSLGFGLASPLHF. DNA for the CDR3: TGTGCCAGCAGCCTAGGGTTCGGGTTGGCTTCACCCCTCCACTTT.

V and J are TRBV24-1 and TRBJ2-1; 9 positions agree with TRBD2. J was trimmed by 7 bases and V by 3 bases; bases with no gene match: 12. The CDR3 sequence is 17 residues long. CDR1 KGHDR and CDR2 SFDVKD come from the germline V gene. Written as DNA, the CDR3 is TGTGCCACCAGTGATCCTTTTCTAGCGGGAAATCGGAATGAGCAGTTCTTC. Its protein product is CATSDPFLAGNRNEQFF.

This chain uses TRBV27 with TRBJ2-7, with D hard to call. Per the germline V gene, CDR1 is MNHEY and CDR2 is SMNVEV (reference sequence). The CDR3 covers 13 residues. Trimming cost V 5 bases and J 0 bases, with 8 bases left between them. This CDR3 reads CASSATDSYEQYF. CDR3 bases: TGTGCCAGCAGTGCCACAGACTCCTACGAGCAGTACTTC.

For the CDR3, the DNA is TGTGCCAGCAGTGGCCCGCCAGTCTATAATTCACCCCTCCACTTT. Translation gives CASSGPPVYNSPLHF. The chain combines TRBV25-1 with TRBJ1-6; no clear D. The CDR3 contains 15 residues. The ends were cut back, 4 bases at V and 3 bases at J, with 10 bases in the middle. CDR1 is MGHDK, CDR2 SYGVNS, per germline.

This clone was detected once. The chain carries TRBV2 and TRBJ2-7; 7 bases fit TRBD1. The germline V gene has CDR1 SNHLY and CDR2 FYNNEI. The V segment lost 7 bases and the J segment 2 bases; nucleotides outside the gene matches: 5. The CDR3 is 13 residues long. The CDR3 region is CASTDRATYEQYF. Written as DNA, the CDR3 is TGTGCCAGCACTGACAGGGCCACCTACGAGCAGTACTTC.

The rearrangement links TRBV29-1 to TRBJ2-2, with 12 bases lining up with TRBD2. This CDR3 has 17 residues. Germline V gene data show CDR1 as SQVTM and CDR2 as ANQGSEA. The V segment lost 1 base and the J segment 7 bases; nucleotides outside the gene matches: 10. DNA of the CDR3: TGCAGCGTTGAAGCGGCTAGCGGGAGGGCTCGGGGCGGGGAGCTGTTTTTT. Residues: CSVEAASGRARGGELFF.

The V gene is TRBV2, the J gene TRBJ2-5, with 8 bases matching TRBD1. This CDR3 has 14 amino acids. V trimming: 6 bases; J trimming: 7 bases; junction bases outside the gene matches: 10. Germline V gene sequence: CDR1 SNHLY, CDR2 FYNNEI. In nucleotides, the CDR3 is TGTGCCAGCAGAGCCGGACAGGGAAAGATGACCCAGTACTTC. It translates to CASRAGQGKMTQYF.

This clone was counted a single time. The chain links TRBV12-2 to TRBJ2-2; the D call in the table, TRBD1, was not verified against the DNA. TRBV12-2 is termed a pseudogene. The CDR3 runs to 20 residues. In nucleotides, the CDR3 is TGTGCAAGTCGACAACGGACAGGGAACCTGAGGATCTCGAACACCGGGGAGCTGTTTTTT. Encoded protein: CASRQRTGNLRISNTGELFF.

A single count supports this clone. The chain employs TRBV10-3 and TRBJ1-2, with TRBD1 identical over 7 bases. The V and J ends lost 7 bases and 0 bases, in that order; junction bases with no gene match: 8. The length of the CDR3 is 15 residues. CDR1 is ENHRY, CDR2 SYGVKD, per germline. The CDR3 loop reads CAIKSQGSSNYGYTF. CDR3 nucleotide sequence: TGTGCCATCAAATCACAGGGGAGCTCTAACTATGGCTACACCTTC.